Listed here is a single T cell receptor beta chain. What antigen it recognizes has not been identified. No base quality information exists; no much larger clone differs at one position. In the germline V gene, CDR1 corresponds to SGDLS and CDR2 to YYNGEE. There are 14 amino acids in the CDR3, from cysteine to phenylalanine inclusive. Only the CDR3 part of the read is kept: 42 bases, read in frame from the first base. Trimming takes 3 bases from V and 5 bases from J, and the germline ends sit 14 bases apart. The data were obtained in a study of cytomegalovirus exposure and HLA in healthy donors (dated by TCRdb to 2016 to 2017). Broadly, across the study: In an earlier analysis of some 610 of the donors, roughly 300 Gb of sequence data and about 110 million unique TCR beta sequences from some 170 million T cells were reported. Roughly 300 gigabases of sequencing data and 78 million or so unique TCR sequences were included in an early release covering roughly 600 HLA-typed donors. Of the roughly 420 genotyped donors, roughly 76% were placed in the genetic ancestry cluster associated with self-reported Caucasian donors. The study was designed to test whether signatures of past pathogen exposure could be identified by cataloging public T cell receptors. Using immunosequencing, the study profiled T cell repertoires from approximately 700 subjects and related those repertoires to cytomegalovirus serostatus. Along with the 666-subject first cohort, a separate validation cohort of roughly 110 different subjects was used. High-throughput TCR immunosequencing, statistical association of individual TCRs with disease status, and machine learning were combined to predict cytomegalovirus infection status. In a later analysis, previously published TCR beta repertoires from several hundred donors were re-analyzed and high-resolution HLA genotyping was added so that TCR occurrence patterns could be studied. In the later analysis, no new phenotypic data were used to find candidate immune exposures; instead, reliance was placed on TCR beta sequences and their occurrence across donors. An earlier analysis of nearly 600 of the donors applied high-throughput TCR beta sequencing to assess whether each TCR beta V gene segment acted as functional or pseudogenic. Donor age, sex, ethnicity and CMV serostatus were collected together with the repertoire data. In a later genetic analysis, genome-wide SNP genotypes for about three fifths of the roughly 670 donors were used, and that subset was treated as a discovery cohort. All discovery cohort repertoires had been generated using a single sequencing platform. HLA typing covered class I and class II loci at four-digit resolution. Typing coverage varied by locus: 629-630 donors for A, B, C, DRB1 and DQB1; approximately 560 for DQA1; about 600 for DPA1; roughly 470 for DPB1. Roughly five DR-DQ haplotypes were handled as single units for association and clustering, since linkage in the cohort was strong. Across 300 to 500 genotyped donors of the cohort, an average of approximately 220,000 unique TCR beta nucleotide sequences per donor were sequenced, and approximately 17% of those sequences were non-productive.

The library was obtained by the immunoSEQ multiplex PCR assay. The multiplex PCR relied on a mix of 60 forward primers for TCR Vbeta segments and 13 reverse primers for TCR Jbeta segments. A multiplex PCR assay on genomic DNA amplified the CDR3 region of rearranged TCR beta genes. The Illumina HiSeq System was used to sequence the amplified TCR beta libraries as 87-base-pair reads. Processing in the source paper ran as follows. A later analysis tallied roughly 76 million unique TCR beta chains across the 700 or so repertoires, and around 10 million of those chains were shared by two or more donors. To remove PCR and sequencing errors, raw reads were error-corrected and collapsed into unique sequences using a nearest-neighbor algorithm that merged closely related sequences. Alignment of CDR3 sequences to IMGT reference sequences was used to assign V, D and J gene segments. For a sequence to be retained, a match of at least six nucleotides was required to both a V gene segment and a J gene segment. A rearrangement counted as productive if the CDR3 had no stop codons and remained in frame with V and J, and every other rearrangement counted as non-productive. CDR3 was defined according to IMGT convention as the region running from the second conserved V-encoded cysteine to the conserved J-encoded phenylalanine. The earlier analysis of some 540 of the donors excluded any sequence lacking an unambiguous match to a single V gene segment. An earlier analysis of around 600 of the donors classified V segments as functional when productive rearrangements were above 56.7% and as segregating when the standard deviation between donors was above 5%. A statistical classification framework was developed to diagnose cytomegalovirus status using the catalog of TCR beta chain sequences. A later analysis assigned V and J genes by comparing TCR nucleotide sequences with IMGT/GENE-DB human TR gene sequences. Using the TCRdist pipeline, a later analysis assigned CDR3 sequences along with most-parsimonious VDJ recombination scenarios. In a later analysis, each TCR beta chain was defined by its CDR3 amino acid sequence together with its V-gene family, and reads without a unique V-gene family were excluded. As a way to deal with suspected cross-contamination and a sequencing artifact, a later analysis dropped 450 to 600 nucleotide sequences that were highly shared and had low generation probability. In a later analysis, a clonal expansion index for each public chain was calculated from normalized within-repertoire ranks of inferred template counts. A later analysis computed generation probabilities with a VDJ recombination model fitted to out-of-frame rearrangements, and checked the results against IGoR. Hypergeometric tests were used in a later analysis to score TCR-TCR, TCR-HLA and TCR-CMV co-occurrence, with a repertoire-size bias correction applied to the TCR pairs. False discovery rates were estimated in a later analysis by permuting HLA or CMV assignments 20 times. In a later analysis, co-occurring TCRs were grouped with DBSCAN, and TCRdist sequence similarity was added when clustering was performed within HLA-allele-positive subsets. For co-occurrence clustering, repertoires with fewer than 30,000 or more than 120,000 public chains were excluded, along with four to six repertoires with anomalous nucleotide sharing. In its TCRdb copy, this immuneACCESS table keeps in-frame sequences only and misses some clones. Where compared with another copy, unresolved V genes explain less than half of these, and the others have no known cause. The V and J calls and the clone size are those of that table, but D and trimming were determined from the DNA. The sample records 100,000 to 150,000 clones, 77% of which are singletons. The top ten constitute approximately 0.9% of the sample.

Findings and caveats that apply to the study as a whole: In this cohort, only TCR beta chains were sequenced, and detectable features were limited by the absence of alpha or paired-chain data. Sequencing depth was assumed to be roughly uniform across donors in the presence/absence analyses, though that assumption may not hold. Broadly in line with IMGT annotations, most TCR beta V segments showed up in productive rearrangements about 87% or about 30% of the time in an earlier analysis of around 600 of the donors. In a later analysis, most CMV-associated TCR beta chains were found to appear HLA-restricted, with HLA associations seemingly driven largely by CMV exposure. Because some donors lacked HLA typing at each locus, the association tests relied only on the typed subset. At a false discovery rate of 0.05, a later analysis linked 16,951 TCR beta sequences to specific HLA alleles. A further reported finding was that TCR beta sequences accurately predicted the HLA-A and HLA-B alleles for most subjects in the first cohort. A later genetic analysis associated a missense DCLRE1C variant with V-gene and J-gene trimming of TCR beta chains, and an independent cohort replicated the association. Because the 87-base-pair reads could not distinguish some IMGT-functional V segments, including TRBV6-2 and TRBV6-3, those segments were excluded. According to a later genetic analysis, donors in an Asian-associated ancestry cluster had fewer N-insertions in productive TCRs than the roughly 700-donor mean. Three of the identified cytomegalovirus-associated TCR beta chains were confirmed in vitro to be specific for cytomegalovirus antigens. A later analysis found that TCR association rates varied across HLA loci, with DRB1 alleles showing the most associated TCRs and HLA-C alleles the fewest. Compared with equally common non-associated chains, HLA-associated TCR beta chains in a later analysis were more clonally expanded and had lower generation probabilities. The authors suggested that the approach could potentially be extended to other disease states and immunological phenotypes. When HLA alleles, especially DR and DQ, strongly co-occurred, TCR associations were difficult to assign to individual alleles. Several of the top co-occurrence clusters appeared to be linked to parvovirus B19, influenza, CMV and Epstein-Barr virus, according to a later analysis. Most TCR sequences were seen in very few donors, while some public TCRs were found in many individuals. In the study, around 150 TCR beta chains were listed as associated with cytomegalovirus. A cluster of highly shared sequence variants was judged likely to be a technical artifact of the sequencing pipeline. For the cohort, immune exposure information was limited to CMV serostatus. Because counts were too low, more than 15 rarely observed V segments, including chromosome 9 orphons, were left out of the earlier analysis of 587 of the donors. The classifier was reported to diagnose cytomegalovirus status with high specificity and sensitivity in both the original and validation cohorts. Correlated functional status among segregating V segments might be attributable to linkage disequilibrium, but an unknown experimental factor could not be ruled out.

The cohort comprised some 700 healthy bone marrow donors. Cohort members were all nominally healthy when sampled, although unrecorded immune exposures were likely present. The donor tested CMV seronegative and was one of the 352 seronegative cohort members. Each donor provided a peripheral blood sample, and peripheral blood mononuclear cells were used for TCR beta sequencing. Genomic DNA was extracted from the blood cell samples with the Qiagen DNeasy Blood Extraction Kit. The sequencing input was PBMCs. The source is a woman between 55 and 75 years old in good health and CMV-seronegative. Recombination linked TRBV9 to TRBJ2-5; perhaps TRBD1 is the D gene, with 6 bases matching. In nucleotides, the sequence is TGTGCCAGCAGCGCACAGGGTGTAACGGAGACCCAGTACTTC. Its translation reads: CASSAQGVTETQYF.